This T cell receptor beta chain was identified in a study of cytomegalovirus exposure and HLA in healthy donors. General study findings and limits: Later on, an analysis tied 15,000 to 20,000 TCR beta sequences to HLA alleles at 0.05 false discovery rate.

A word on this clone: The antigen is undetermined.

The PCR used 60 Vbeta and 13 Jbeta primers. Assay: immunoSEQ multiplex PCR; the TCRdb copy retains only in-frame clones and omits some. The sample has 130,000 to 150,000 clones; roughly 83% are singletons. Unrecorded immune exposures were likely, despite nominal health at sampling. This CDR3 comprises 14 residues. Per germline, CDR1 SGHNT and CDR2 YENEEA. V gave up 5 bases and J gave up 1 base, with 11 bases separating them. The TCR sequence derives from a female donor in good health and CMV-seronegative. This sequence joins TRBV11-3 and TRBJ1-1, with a tentative D call TRBD1 (5 bases). The source material was PBMCs. CDR3 sequence (DNA): TGTGCCAGCAGCCAACGACAGCAGAACACTGAAGCTTTCTTT. This codes for CASSQRQQNTEAFF.